This T cell receptor (beta chain) was sequenced during a study of beta chain features in type 1 diabetes. On this clone itself: Its specificity is not known.

As every portion of the isolated RNA was reverse transcribed, the sequencing read expressed TCRB transcripts. This table comes from immunoSEQ multiplex PCR, and its TCRdb copy is limited to in-frame clones, with some not included. The sample holds around 650,000 clones, 12% seen once. The CDR3 totals 15 residues. Trimming left V 4 bases short and J 0 bases short, with 11 bases between. Germline loops: CDR1 SGHNT, CDR2 YYREEE (reference sequence). Study-level points and caveats: Moderate yet significant TCRB CDR3 shortening was seen in Type 1 diabetes patients in all four CD4+ subsets.

This TCR derives from a man in his thirties or forties with type 1 diabetes. Material for sequencing was naive CD4+ T cells from blood. V is TRBV5-4 and J is TRBJ2-1; D is ambiguous. The CDR3 region has the DNA TGTGCCAGCAGCAGAAGGAGTAGCTCCTACAATGAGCAGTTCTTC. It yields the protein CASSRRSSSYNEQFF.